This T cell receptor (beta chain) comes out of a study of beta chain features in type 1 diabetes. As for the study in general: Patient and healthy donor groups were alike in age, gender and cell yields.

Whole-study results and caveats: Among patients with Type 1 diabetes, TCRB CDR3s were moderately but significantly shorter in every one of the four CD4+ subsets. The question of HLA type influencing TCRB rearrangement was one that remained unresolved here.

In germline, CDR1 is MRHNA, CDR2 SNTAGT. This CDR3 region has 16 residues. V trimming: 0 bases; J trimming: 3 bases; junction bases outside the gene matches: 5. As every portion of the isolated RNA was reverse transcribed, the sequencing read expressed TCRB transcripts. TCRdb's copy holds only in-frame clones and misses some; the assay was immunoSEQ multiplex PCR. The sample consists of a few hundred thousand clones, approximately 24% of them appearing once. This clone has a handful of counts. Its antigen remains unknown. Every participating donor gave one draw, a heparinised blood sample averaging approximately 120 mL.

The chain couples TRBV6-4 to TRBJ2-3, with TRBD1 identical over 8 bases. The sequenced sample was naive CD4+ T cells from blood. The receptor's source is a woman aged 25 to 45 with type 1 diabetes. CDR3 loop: CASSDSGQDVTDTQYF. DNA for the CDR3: TGTGCCAGCAGTGACTCGGGACAGGACGTAACAGATACGCAGTATTTT.